Each of the 30 T cell receptor beta chains below was sequenced from the same sample in a study of blood T cell repertoires in COVID-19. This table comes from immunoSEQ multiplex PCR, and its TCRdb copy is limited to in-frame clones, with some not included. There are 65,000 to 95,000 clones in the sample; around nine tenths occur only once, and around 12% lies in the top ten. Sequencing used peripheral blood. These receptors originate from a man between 65 and 79 years old with active or convalescent COVID-19.

The rearrangement uses TRBV24-1 and TRBJ2-3, with D possibly being TRBD1 (5 bases). This CDR3 contains 13 residues. Germline V lookup: CDR1 KGHDR, CDR2 SFDVKD. Deletions cut 3 bases from V and 5 bases from J, with 8 bases between. Here the CDR3 DNA reads TGTGCCACCAGTGATCCAGACAGAGATACGCAGTATTTT. Translated: CATSDPDRDTQYF.

The rearrangement links TRBV5-4 to TRBJ2-1, with 8 bases that match TRBD1. Germline CDR1 reads SGHNT; CDR2 reads YYREEE (reference sequence). This CDR3 is built from 15 residues. The V segment lost 2 bases and the J segment 1 base; nucleotides outside the gene matches: 2. The CDR3 is CASSFGDRSYNEQFF. Here the CDR3 DNA reads TGTGCCAGCAGCTTTGGGGACAGGTCCTACAATGAGCAGTTCTTC.

The gene calls are TRBV28 and TRBJ2-4; D is perhaps TRBD2 (5 bases). The CDR3 has 16 amino acids. V was shortened by 4 bases and J by 4 bases, with 17 bases between the two germline ends. Germline V gene lookup returns CDR1 MDHEN and CDR2 SYDVKM. Written as DNA, the CDR3 is TGTGCCAGCAGTTCAATCCCCCGGGATTGGAAAAACATTCAGTACTTC. It codes for CASSSIPRDWKNIQYF.

The V call is TRBV28, the J call TRBJ1-6; 9 nucleotides agree with TRBD1. Trimming at V came to 5 bases and at J to 9 bases, leaving 5 bases not matched to a gene. This CDR3 is 14 amino acids long. The germline V gene has CDR1 MDHEN and CDR2 SYDVKM. As DNA, the CDR3 is TGTGCCAGCAGTCGAGGGACAGGGAGTTCACCCCTCCACTTT. Its translation: CASSRGTGSSPLHF.

This clone was observed a few times. V is TRBV7-2 and J is TRBJ1-4; TRBD1 matches 7 bases. Losses at the gene ends were 2 bases for V and 5 bases for J; bases not matched to a gene: 17. This CDR3 has 19 amino acids. Germline V lookup: CDR1 SGHTA, CDR2 FQGNSA. For the CDR3, the DNA is TGTGCCAGCAGCTTAAACCCGAACGATTGGACAGGAAGGAATGAAAAACTGTTTTTT. It encodes CASSLNPNDWTGRNEKLFF.

This chain connects TRBV6-6 to TRBJ2-1; perhaps TRBD1 as D (5 bases). V shed 10 bases and J shed 5 bases, with 21 bases lying between them. This CDR3 is 15 amino acids long. Germline V CDR1 and CDR2: MNHNY, SVGAGI (reference sequence). CDR3 amino acids: CATDQGVGSNNEQFF. As DNA, the CDR3 is TGTGCCACCGACCAGGGTGTGGGGTCCAACAATGAGCAGTTCTTC.

The J gene is TRBJ2-1, the V gene TRBV6-1, with 13 bases fitting TRBD2. The junction had 12 bases not matched to a gene; V was cut back by 3 bases and J by 7 bases. The CDR3 is 18 residues long. CDR1 and CDR2 (germline): MNHNS, SASEGT. The CDR3 region has the DNA TGTGCCAGCAGTGACCCGGGACTAGCGGGGCAAAAGAAAAATGAGCAGTTCTTC. Its translation is CASSDPGLAGQKKNEQFF.

With regard to this clone: This sample also contains other DNA sequences that code for the same CDR3. J is TRBJ1-2 and V is TRBV7-2; D is undetermined. The germline V gene has CDR1 SGHTA and CDR2 FQGNSA. V was pared by 1 base and J by 4 bases, with 7 bases between. The CDR3 runs 13 residues. CDR3 sequence: CASSLGRGYGYTF. The CDR3 DNA reads TGTGCCAGCAGCTTAGGTCGGGGCTATGGCTACACCTTC.

The chain has TRBV18 and TRBJ1-3; 8 bases are a match to TRBD1. The J segment lost 0 bases and the V segment lost 6 bases, leaving 7 bases of the junction unmatched. This CDR3 is 16 amino acids long. The germline V gene has CDR1 KGHSH and CDR2 LQKENI. The CDR3 loop is CASSNRQGSSGNTIYF. DNA of the CDR3: TGTGCCAGCTCGAACAGACAGGGGAGCTCTGGAAACACCATATATTTT.

This chain connects TRBV10-3 to TRBJ1-1; 8 nucleotides align to TRBD1. CDR1 and CDR2 from the germline V gene are ENHRY and SYGVKD. Trimming at V came to 11 bases and at J to 1 base, leaving 12 bases not matched to a gene. This CDR3 region has 15 residues. CDR3 sequence (DNA): TGTGCCTCGACGCCCGGACAGGGCCCGAACACTGAAGCTTTCTTT. Its protein is CASTPGQGPNTEAFF.

This rearrangement joins TRBV18 to TRBJ1-2; D is unclear. The CDR3 sequence is 12 residues long. Per the germline V gene, CDR1 is KGHSH and CDR2 is LQKENI. Deletions cut 4 bases from V and 2 bases from J, with 5 bases between. CDR3 protein: CASSLSNYGYTF. CDR3 DNA sequence: TGTGCCAGCTCACTCTCGAACTATGGCTACACCTTC. Drawing the rest from reference TRBV18 and TRBJ1-2, the complete variable domain is NAGVMQNPRHLVRRRGQEARLRCSPMKGHSHVYWYRQLPEEGLKFMVYLQKENIIDESGMPKERFSAEFPKEGPSILRIQQVVRGDSAAYFCASSLSNYGYTFGSGTRLTVV.

The chain employs TRBV6-5 and TRBJ1-5; 9 bases match TRBD1. After removal of 5 bases from V and 0 bases from J, the junction contained 2 bases not matched to a gene. The CDR3 has 15 amino acids. The germline V gene encodes CDR1 MNHEY and CDR2 SVGAGI. CDR3: CASSRTGVSNQPQHF. The CDR3 nucleotides read TGTGCCAGCAGTAGGACAGGGGTTAGCAATCAGCCCCAGCATTTT.

This chain joins TRBV9 and TRBJ2-7; 12 bases are a match to TRBD1. Germline V gene sequence: CDR1 SGDLS, CDR2 YYNGEE. V lost 7 bases to trimming and J lost 7 bases; unmatched junction nucleotides: 9. The CDR3 is 14 amino acids. The CDR3 bases are TGTGCCAGCGGACCGGGACAGGGGGCTAGGGAGCAGTACTTC. Translated, it gives CASGPGQGAREQYF.

The chain uses TRBV10-3 and TRBJ1-5, with D perhaps matching TRBD1 (5 bases). Deletions cut 6 bases from V and 3 bases from J, with 12 bases between. Germline V lookup: CDR1 ENHRY, CDR2 SYGVKD. The CDR3 spans 14 residues. The CDR3 region has the DNA TGTGCCATCAGGTCCCCGGGGGACAATCAGCCCCAGCATTTT. Residues: CAIRSPGDNQPQHF.

The chain recombines TRBV5-1 with TRBJ2-7, with unresolved D. The CDR3 runs 12 residues. Germline values: CDR1 SGHRS, CDR2 YFSETQ. V was pared by 2 bases and J by 1 base, with 4 bases between. CDR3 protein: CASSFGSYEQYF. In DNA, the CDR3 is TGCGCCAGCAGCTTCGGGTCCTACGAGCAGTACTTC.

V is TRBV5-6 and J is TRBJ2-1; 7 bases align to TRBD1. Per the germline V gene, CDR1 is SGHDT and CDR2 is YYEEEE. The J segment lost 2 bases and the V segment lost 4 bases, leaving 3 bases of the junction unmatched. CDR3 size: 14 residues. CDR3 nucleotide sequence: TGTGCCAGCAGCGGCGACAGGGCCTACAATGAGCAGTTCTTC. This gives the protein CASSGDRAYNEQFF.

This sequence joins TRBV11-3 and TRBJ2-3, with D possibly being TRBD1 (6 bases). Germline CDR1 is SGHNT and CDR2 is YENEEA. Trimming shortened V by 5 bases and J by 8 bases, and 17 bases separated the two germline ends. There are 14 residues in the CDR3. DNA for the CDR3: TGTGCCAGCAGCCACGGGACATCCGACGGTACGCAGTATTTT. Translating it yields CASSHGTSDGTQYF.

This chain links TRBV6-2 or TRBV6-3 with TRBJ1-2; TRBD1 is a possible D gene (5 bases). The CDR3 length is 15 residues. The V end was cut by 5 bases, the J end by 7 bases, with 20 bases between. Germline lookup yields CDR1 MNHEY and CDR2 SVGEGT. The CDR3 DNA is TGTGCCAGCAGTCCCCCTTCGGCAGGGTTCGTTGGCTACACCTTC. It specifies CASSPPSAGFVGYTF.

The CDR3 sequence is CASSQAGGSTDTQYF. The CDR3 coding sequence is TGTGCCAGCAGCCAAGCGGGGGGCAGCACAGATACGCAGTATTTT. The V call is TRBV3-1 (or the pseudogene TRBV3-2), the J call TRBJ2-3; a possible D gene is TRBD2 (7 bases). Germline loops: CDR1 LGHDT, CDR2 YNNKEL (reference sequence). Trimming pared 1 base from V and 0 bases from J, leaving 8 bases between. The CDR3 consists of 15 residues.

CDR3 amino acids: CASSAINEQYF. The CDR3, as DNA: TGTGCCAGCAGTGCTATAAACGAGCAGTACTTC. The V call is TRBV2, the J call TRBJ2-7; unclear D gene. The V gene lost 4 bases and the J gene lost 5 bases, with 6 bases spanning the gap. The CDR3 covers 11 residues. Germline V gives CDR1 SNHLY, CDR2 FYNNEI.

The chain recombines TRBV30 with TRBJ2-7, with a tentative D call TRBD2 (5 bases). V was clipped by 1 base and J by 9 bases, with 10 bases between them. Germline-derived CDR1 and CDR2 are GTSNPN and SVGIG (reference sequence). The CDR3 runs 11 residues. The CDR3 coding sequence is TGTGCCTGGAGTGCTCGCGGGTCGCAGTACTTC. This encodes CAWSARGSQYF.

The genes are TRBV7-9 and TRBJ1-6; D is possibly TRBD1 (6 bases). Germline loops: CDR1 SEHNR, CDR2 FQNEAQ (reference sequence). The CDR3 has 15 amino acids. Trimming removed 4 bases from V and 7 bases from J, with 14 bases in between. The CDR3 nucleotides are TGTGCCAGCAGCTCCGACAGGATTCTAAATTCACCCCTCCACTTT. This sequence encodes CASSSDRILNSPLHF.

The V and J genes are TRBV6-5 and TRBJ1-3; a weak D match, TRBD1 (5 bases). Germline loops: CDR1 MNHEY, CDR2 SVGAGI. The CDR3 is made up of 12 amino acids. V was cut by 5 bases and J by 7 bases, with 9 bases left in between. The CDR3, as DNA: TGTGCCAGCAGTCTGACAGACAACACCATATATTTT. Its translation is CASSLTDNTIYF.

This chain connects TRBV15 to TRBJ1-1; possible D gene TRBD1, 5 bases. CDR3 length: 15 amino acids. CDR1 is LNHNV, CDR2 YYDKDF, per germline (reference sequence). V lost 8 bases and J 1 base, leaving 17 bases between the germline ends. Written as DNA, the CDR3 is TGTGCCACCTTACCATATAGGGGATGGAACACTGAAGCTTTCTTT. This gives the protein CATLPYRGWNTEAFF.

The chain carries TRBV2 and TRBJ1-4; TRBD1 agrees at 11 bases. The V and J ends lost 6 bases and 7 bases, in that order; junction bases with no gene match: 7. Germline V lookup: CDR1 SNHLY, CDR2 FYNNEI. CDR3 length: 15 amino acids. The CDR3 DNA is TGTGCCAGCAGCTCCTGGGGGACAGGGGGTGAAAAACTGTTTTTT. Translating it yields CASSSWGTGGEKLFF. Looking up the rest from reference TRBV2 and TRBJ1-4 gives the full variable domain: EPEVTQTPSHQVTQMGQEVILRCVPISNHLYFYWYRQILGQKVEFLVSFYNNEISEKSEIFDDQFSVERPDGSNFTLKIRSTKLEDSAMYFCASSSWGTGGEKLFFGSGTQLSVL.

The sample holds one count of this clone. The genes are TRBV27 and TRBJ1-2, with 7 bases lining up with TRBD1. The CDR3 length is 16 residues. Germline values: CDR1 MNHEY, CDR2 SMNVEV (reference sequence). With V trimmed by 0 bases and J by 4 bases, 8 bases remained unmatched. The CDR3 protein is CASSLSQDRDGYGYTF. The CDR3, as DNA: TGTGCCAGCAGTTTATCTCAAGACAGGGACGGCTATGGCTACACCTTC.

In the case of this clone: An end of the junction does not agree with germline; a read error may underlie this. Other DNA variants within this sample encode the same CDR3. The rearrangement joins TRBV5-1 to TRBJ2-7; a possible D gene is TRBD1 (6 bases). The germline gives CDR1 SGHRS, CDR2 YFSETQ. The CDR3 loop spans 14 amino acids. The CDR3: CASSLWSRDNEQYF. DNA for the CDR3: TGCGCTAGCAGCCTGTGGAGCAGGGACAACGAGCAGTACTTC.

The chain uses TRBV5-6 and TRBJ1-2; 10 bases align to TRBD1. Germline CDR1 reads SGHDT; CDR2 reads YYEEEE. V shed 4 bases, J shed 2 bases, and the junction held 2 bases outside the gene matches. The CDR3 covers 14 residues. CDR3 bases: TGTGCCAGCAGCCCGGACAGGGGGAACTATGGCTACACCTTC. Protein sequence: CASSPDRGNYGYTF.

The rearrangement uses TRBV27 and TRBJ2-5, with 8 bases that match TRBD1. There are 16 residues in the CDR3. Germline lookup yields CDR1 MNHEY and CDR2 SMNVEV (reference sequence). V shed 5 bases, J shed 3 bases, and the junction held 11 bases outside the gene matches. In DNA form, the CDR3 reads TGTGCCAGCAGTCCATGGACAGGGCTGGGAGAAGAGACCCAGTACTTC. It specifies CASSPWTGLGEETQYF.

V gene TRBV4-1 combines with J gene TRBJ1-1; 10 positions agree with TRBD1. V dropped 4 bases and J dropped 0; count of bases not matched to a gene: 14. CDR1 and CDR2 (germline): MGHRA, YSYEKL. CDR3 length: 19 amino acids. CDR3 sequence (DNA): TGCGCCAGCAGCCGCAAACCCCTCGGACAGGGGGTAATGAACACTGAAGCTTTCTTT. This codes for CASSRKPLGQGVMNTEAFF.